Sequencing of this T cell receptor beta chain was carried out in a study of CD8 T cells in Susac syndrome. Reverse transcription used roughly 0.5 to 1 ug RNA and random hexamers. MiXCR was run by TCRdb on the immunoSEQ multiplex PCR reads, yielding one entry per CDR3 protein. This sample has roughly 120,000 distinct CDR3 sequences, with around 92% found just once. V shed 4 bases and J shed 3 bases, with 12 bases lying between them. Germline CDR1 and CDR2: SNHLY and FYNNEI. The CDR3 is 14 residues long. The receptor comes from a human donor with multiple sclerosis. Sequencing input: CD4+ T cells from PBMCs. This chain connects TRBV2 to TRBJ1-1; no reliable D call. The CDR3 loop is CASSGELGYTEAFF. The CDR3 nucleotides read TGTGCCAGCAGTGGGGAGCTGGGTTACACTGAAGCTTTCTTT. The variable domain in full, with the rest retrieved from reference TRBV2 and TRBJ1-1, is EPEVTQTPSHQVTQMGQEVILRCVPISNHLYFYWYRQILGQKVEFLVSFYNNEISEKSEIFDDQFSVERPDGSNFTLKIRSTKLEDSAMYFCASSGELGYTEAFFGQGTRLTVV.